Below, 2 T cell receptor beta chains from the same sample are listed, as sequenced in a study of response to subunit inactivated influenza vaccine. From the RT-PCR reads, TCRdb called clonotypes with MiXCR, one entry per CDR3 protein. This repertoire shows about 700,000 distinct CDR3 sequences, approximately 14% found once; its top ten account for less than 9%. The sample here was PBMCs from blood, taken roughly 15 days before vaccination. The origin of the receptors is a man between 50 and 59 years old who received an inactivated influenza vaccine.

This clonotype occurred many times. The chain has TRBV7-2 and TRBJ1-2; D remains unclear. Germline V gene sequence: CDR1 SGHTA, CDR2 FQGNSA. CDR3 length equals 13 residues. V lost 5 bases and J 0 bases, leaving 7 bases between the germline ends. The CDR3 spells CASSPRTNYGYTF. In DNA, the CDR3 is TGTGCCAGCAGCCCGAGAACTAACTATGGCTACACCTTC.

The sample holds a few counts of this clonotype. J is TRBJ1-2 and V is TRBV5-1; TRBD1 agrees at 8 bases. This CDR3 is built from 15 residues. J gave up 4 bases and V 4 bases, and 9 bases lay outside the gene matches. The germline V gene has CDR1 SGHRS and CDR2 YFSETQ. The CDR3 coding sequence is TGCGCCAGCAGCAACGGACAGGGACATACCTATGGCTACACCTTC. Translation gives CASSNGQGHTYGYTF.